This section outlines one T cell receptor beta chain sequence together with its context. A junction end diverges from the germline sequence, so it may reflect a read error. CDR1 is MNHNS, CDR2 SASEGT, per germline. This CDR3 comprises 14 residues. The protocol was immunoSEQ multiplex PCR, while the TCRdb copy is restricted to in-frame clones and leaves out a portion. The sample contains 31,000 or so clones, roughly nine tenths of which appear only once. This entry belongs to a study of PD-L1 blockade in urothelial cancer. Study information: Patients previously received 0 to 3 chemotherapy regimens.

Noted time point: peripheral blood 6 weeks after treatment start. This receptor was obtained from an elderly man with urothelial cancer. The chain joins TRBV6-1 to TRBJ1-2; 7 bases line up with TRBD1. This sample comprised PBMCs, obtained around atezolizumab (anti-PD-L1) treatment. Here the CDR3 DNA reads TGTGCCAGCAGGGAAGGGACAGATTTCTATGGCTACACCTTC. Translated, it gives CASREGTDFYGYTF.